The present entry profiles one T cell receptor beta chain with its context. What it recognizes is unknown. The table came from immunoSEQ multiplex PCR; TCRdb's copy has only in-frame clones and leaves some out. The sample lists 120,000 or so clones; roughly 92% were seen once. The sample belongs to a study of T cell responses to AZD1222 COVID-19 vaccine. Points from the study as a whole: The donor group comprised mostly white British people and more females; the analysis possibly underestimated clonal diversity.

Investigators merged groups given second doses at roughly 4 or roughly 12 weeks. The CDR3 is 14 amino acids. Germline V gene data show CDR1 as MNHEY and CDR2 as SMNVEV (reference sequence). J gave up 11 bases and V 1 base, and 9 bases lay outside the gene matches. The sample here was peripheral blood, taken 28 days after the second AZD1222 dose. This receptor was obtained from an adult who received the AZD1222 COVID-19 vaccine. The chain is built from TRBV27 and TRBJ1-1; 8 bases line up with TRBD1. The CDR3 reads CASSLLTGALVAFF. The CDR3 nucleotides are TGTGCCAGCAGTTTATTGACAGGGGCCTTGGTGGCTTTCTTT.